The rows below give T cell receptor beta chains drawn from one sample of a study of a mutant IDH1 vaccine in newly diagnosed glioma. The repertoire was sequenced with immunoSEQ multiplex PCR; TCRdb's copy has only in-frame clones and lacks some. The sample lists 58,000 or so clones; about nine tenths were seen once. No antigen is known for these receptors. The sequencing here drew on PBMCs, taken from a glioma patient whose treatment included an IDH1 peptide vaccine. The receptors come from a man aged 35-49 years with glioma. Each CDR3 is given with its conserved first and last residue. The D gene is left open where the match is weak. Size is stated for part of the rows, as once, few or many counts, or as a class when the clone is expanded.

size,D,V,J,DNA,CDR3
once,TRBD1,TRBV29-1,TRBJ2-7,TGCAGCGGTACCGGGACAGGGAGCGGCGAGCAGTACTTC,CSGTGTGSGEQYF
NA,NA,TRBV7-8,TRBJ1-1,TGTGCCAGCAGCTTAAGCGTCGGGGTAAACACTGAAGCTTTCTTT,CASSLSVGVNTEAFF
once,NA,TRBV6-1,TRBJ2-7,TGTGCCAGCAATGAAAGGGGCAATCTCGGCTACGAGCAGTACTTC,CASNERGNLGYEQYF
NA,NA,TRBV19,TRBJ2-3,TGTGCCAGTAGTAGCGGGTCGGGACCCCCCACAGATACGCAGTATTTT,CASSSGSGPPTDTQYF
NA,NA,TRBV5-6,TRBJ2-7,TGTGCCAGCAGCTTGGAGCGGACCGAGCAGTACTTC,CASSLERTEQYF
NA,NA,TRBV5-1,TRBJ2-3,TGCGCCAGCAGCGTGGATAGGAGAGATACGCAGTATTTT,CASSVDRRDTQYF
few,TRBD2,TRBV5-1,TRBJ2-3,TGCGCCAGCAGCAGGAGGACTAGCGGGAGTTGGGCTAGCACAGATACGCAGTATTTT,CASSRRTSGSWASTDTQYF
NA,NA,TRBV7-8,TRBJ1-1,TGTGCCAGCAGCTTGGAAGTATCGGACACTGAAGCTTTCTTT,CASSLEVSDTEAFF
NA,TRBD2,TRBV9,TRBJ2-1,TGTGCCAGCAGCGTAGACGGGGGGACCTACAATGAGCAGTTCTTC,CASSVDGGTYNEQFF
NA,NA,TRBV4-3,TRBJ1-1,TGCGCCAGCAGCCAAGAGTGGCGGAACACTGAAGCTTTCTTT,CASSQEWRNTEAFF
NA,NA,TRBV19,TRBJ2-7,TGTGCCAGTACTGGGAGCTCCTACGAGCAGTACTTC,CASTGSSYEQYF
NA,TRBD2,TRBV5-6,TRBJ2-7,TGTGCCAGCAGCCCGGGACTAGCGGGCTACGAGCAGTACTTC,CASSPGLAGYEQYF
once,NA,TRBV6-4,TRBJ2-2,TGTGCCAGCAGGGGGTTCACCGGGGAGCTGTTTTTT,CASRGFTGELFF
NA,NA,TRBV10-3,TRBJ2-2,TGTGCCATCGGGTCGGGGGCTGACACCGGGGAGCTGTTTTTT,CAIGSGADTGELFF
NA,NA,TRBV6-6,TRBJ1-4,TGTGCCAGCAGTTACGGGAATGAAAAACTGTTTTTT,CASSYGNEKLFF
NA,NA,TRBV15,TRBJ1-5,TGTGCCACCAGCAGAGACCCGACAGGCAATCAGCCCCAGCATTTT,CATSRDPTGNQPQHF
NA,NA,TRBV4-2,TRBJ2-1,TGTGCCAGCAGCGCAAACACCGAGCAGTTCTTC,CASSANTEQFF
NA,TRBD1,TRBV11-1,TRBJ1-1,TGTGCCAGCAGCTCGTGGACAGGGGGCCTGAACACTGAAGCTTTCTTT,CASSSWTGGLNTEAFF
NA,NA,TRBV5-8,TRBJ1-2,TGTGCCAGCAGCTTGGCCATTGGGGGCTATGGCTACACCTTC,CASSLAIGGYGYTF
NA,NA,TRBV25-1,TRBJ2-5,TGTGCCAGCAGTGAATGGGGCCGGGAGGAGACCCAGTACTTC,CASSEWGREETQYF
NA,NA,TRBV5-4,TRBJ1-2,TGTGCCAGCAGCTTGACTGCTAACTATGGCTACACCTTC,CASSLTANYGYTF
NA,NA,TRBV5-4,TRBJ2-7,TGTGCCAGCAGCCTGGGTGGGGCTAGGACCTACGAGCAGTACTTC,CASSLGGARTYEQYF
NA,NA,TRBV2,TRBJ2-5,TGTGCCAGCAGTGGGGATGCAGGAGCACTCCAAGAGACCCAGTACTTC,CASSGDAGALQETQYF
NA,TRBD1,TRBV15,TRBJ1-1,TGTGCCACGTCCGGGACAGGGCGGACTGAAGCTTTCTTT,CATSGTGRTEAFF
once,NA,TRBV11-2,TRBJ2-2,TGTGCCAGCAGCCCCCATGTGAGTCCCGGGGAGCTGTTTTTT,CASSPHVSPGELFF
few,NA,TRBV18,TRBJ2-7,TGTGCCAGCTCCGGACTGGGGGGGCACGAGCAGTACTTC,CASSGLGGHEQYF
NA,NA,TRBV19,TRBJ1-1,TGTGCCAGTAGTTTCATTGGAGCAGGGGACGGTGAAGCTTTCTTT,CASSFIGAGDGEAFF
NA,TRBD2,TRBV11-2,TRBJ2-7,TGTGCCAGCAGCACCTCTTTAGCGGGAGGGTACGAGCAGTACTTC,CASSTSLAGGYEQYF
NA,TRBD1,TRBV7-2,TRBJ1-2,TGTGCCAGCAGCCAAGGGGGCGTTGGAGGGCATTACGATGGCTACACCTTC,CASSQGGVGGHYDGYTF
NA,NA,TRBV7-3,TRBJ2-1,TGTGCCAGCAGCGCACTAGCACCCCCGGGCAATGAGCAGTTCTTC,CASSALAPPGNEQFF
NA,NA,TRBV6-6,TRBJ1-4,TGTGCCAGCAGTTCCCGACGGATCAATGAAAAACTGTTTTTT,CASSSRRINEKLFF
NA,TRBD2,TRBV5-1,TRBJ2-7,TGCGCCAGCAGCTCGGGGGGGGGACACTCCTACGAGCAGTACTTC,CASSSGGGHSYEQYF
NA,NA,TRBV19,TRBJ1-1,TGTGCCAGTAGTATCATGGGGGTTGACACTGAAGCTTTCTTT,CASSIMGVDTEAFF
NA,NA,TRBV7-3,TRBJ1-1,TGTGCCAGCAGCTTGGCTGCAGGGTGGAACACTGAAGCTTTCTTT,CASSLAAGWNTEAFF
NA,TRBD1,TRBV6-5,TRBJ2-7,TGTGCCAGCAGACCCGGGACAGGGTTAGCAGGGCAGTACTTC,CASRPGTGLAGQYF
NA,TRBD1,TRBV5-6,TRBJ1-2,TGTGCCAGCAGCTTCCCGGACAGGGAGGGTGGCTACACCTTC,CASSFPDREGGYTF
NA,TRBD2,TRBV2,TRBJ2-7,TGTGCCAGCGGCGGGAGGGCCAGGGACGAGCAGTACTTC,CASGGRARDEQYF
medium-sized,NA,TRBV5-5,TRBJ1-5,TGTGCCAGCAGCCTCATGTCCGGGAGCAATCAGCCCCAGCATTTT,CASSLMSGSNQPQHF
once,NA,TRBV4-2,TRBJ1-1,TGTGCCAGCAGGGAAGGGGTATTGGGGAACACTGAAGCTTTCTTT,CASREGVLGNTEAFF
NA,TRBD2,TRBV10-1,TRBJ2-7,TGCGCCAGCAGCACCCCGACTAGCGGGATAACCTACGAGCAGTACTTC,CASSTPTSGITYEQYF
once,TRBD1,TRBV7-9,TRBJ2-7,TGTGCCAGCAGCGCCACCGGGACAGGGAACTACGAGCAGTACTTC,CASSATGTGNYEQYF
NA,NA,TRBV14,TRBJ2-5,TGTGCCAGCAGCCAAAACCAGATTGAGACCCAGTACTTC,CASSQNQIETQYF
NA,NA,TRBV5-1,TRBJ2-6,TGCGCCAGTATGAATGCTGGGGCCAACGTCCTGACTTTC,CASMNAGANVLTF
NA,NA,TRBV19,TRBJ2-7,TGTGCCAGTACCCTGACTAGTACATCCACCTACGAGCAGTACTTC,CASTLTSTSTYEQYF
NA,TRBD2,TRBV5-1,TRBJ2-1,TGCGCCAGCAGCTTGTATGGAGCGGGGGCCGGCAATGAGCAGTTCTTC,CASSLYGAGAGNEQFF
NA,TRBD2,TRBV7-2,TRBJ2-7,TGTGCCAGCACCTCCGGGACTAGCGGGAGGGCCTTCGAGCAGTACTTC,CASTSGTSGRAFEQYF